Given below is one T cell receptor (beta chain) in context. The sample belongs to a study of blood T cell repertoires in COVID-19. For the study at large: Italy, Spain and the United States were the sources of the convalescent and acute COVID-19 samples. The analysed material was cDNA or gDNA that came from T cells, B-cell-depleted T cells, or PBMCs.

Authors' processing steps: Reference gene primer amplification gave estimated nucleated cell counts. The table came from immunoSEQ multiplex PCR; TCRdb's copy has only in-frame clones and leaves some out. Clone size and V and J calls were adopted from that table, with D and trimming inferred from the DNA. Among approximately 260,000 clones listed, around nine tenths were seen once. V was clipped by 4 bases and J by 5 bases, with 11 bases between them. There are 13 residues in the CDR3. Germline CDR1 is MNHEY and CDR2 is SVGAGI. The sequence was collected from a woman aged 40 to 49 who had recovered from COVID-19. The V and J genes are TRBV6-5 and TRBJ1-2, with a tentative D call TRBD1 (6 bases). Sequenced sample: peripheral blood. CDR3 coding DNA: TGTGCCAGCAGTTCCAGGGGCGGGTATGGCTACACCTTC. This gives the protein CASSSRGGYGYTF.